Ten or more counts support the clone carrying this TCR beta chain. Antigen: not known. V was trimmed by 4 bases and J by 1 base, leaving 12 bases between them. This CDR3 is built from 15 residues. Germline CDR1 SGDLS, CDR2 YYNGEE. Unique molecular identifiers tagged the TCRbeta library. TCRdb recomputed calls from the PCR reads with MiXCR, one row per CDR3 protein. The sample yields approximately 300,000 distinct CDR3 sequences, under 14% seen once. The sample is drawn from a study of T-cell reconstitution after alpha-beta-depleted transplantation in children. Study-wide findings and caveats: Most T-cell counts and diversity one year after the transplant came from T cells that were newly produced. Surviving recipient T cells and thymic progenitors accounted for the high day-60 TCRbeta diversity observed in some patients. By about two months after transplant, alpha-beta T cells reportedly arose from several hundred graft clones that had expanded.

The receptor's source is a male patient between 2 and 15 years old who had a stem cell transplant for chronic granulomatous disease, so the T cells may come from the graft donor. The V and J genes are TRBV9 and TRBJ2-1; tentative D call: TRBD1 (6 bases). The material sequenced was peripheral blood, taken 180 days after TCRalphabeta/CD19-depleted stem cell transplant. This CDR3 reads CASSTQGSSYNEQFF. The CDR3 nucleotides read TGTGCCAGCAGCACTCAGGGGAGTTCCTACAATGAGCAGTTCTTC.